This T cell receptor beta chain was captured in a study of blood T cell repertoires in COVID-19. Study-wide background: The samples span acute and convalescent COVID-19 from the United States, Italy and Spain. T cells, B-cell-depleted T cells, or PBMCs provided the cDNA or gDNA that served as material.

The CDR3 is 15 amino acids. The germline V gene has CDR1 LGHNA and CDR2 YNFKEQ. Trimming shortened V by 8 bases and J by 1 base, and 17 bases separated the two germline ends. In the original processing: Amplification of reference gene primers was used by the study to estimate nucleated cell counts. Sequenced by immunoSEQ multiplex PCR; TCRdb stores in-frame clones only, minus some. D and trimming were read from the DNA, whereas the V and J calls and clone size are those reported in that table. The sample yields some 380,000 clones, 90% seen once. This rearrangement joins TRBV4-2 to TRBJ1-1; no definite D call. This clonotype was sampled from a man aged 18 to 29 with active or convalescent COVID-19. Input material: peripheral blood. The CDR3 here is CASRSAADPNTEAFF. As DNA, the CDR3 is TGTGCCAGCCGCAGCGCGGCCGATCCGAACACTGAAGCTTTCTTT.